The rows below give T cell receptor beta chains drawn from one sample of a study of T-cell memory formation after mild COVID-19. TCRdb re-called the 5' RACE reads through MiXCR, storing one row per CDR3 protein. This table holds under 650,000 distinct CDR3 sequences, around 17% found once. Material for sequencing was PBMCs or a T cell subset sorted from them (not recorded which). The receptors here all came from an adult woman who had mild COVID-19 (a few samples of this study predate the infection). Cell type and time point are not known. Each CDR3 is given with its conserved first and last residue. The D gene is left open where the match is weak. Size tells how often a clone was seen (once, few, many) or the class of an expanded clone, and some rows leave it out.

CATSDLSDSYTGELFF | TGTGCCACCAGTGATTTGTCGGACAGCTACACCGGGGAGCTGTTTTTT | 16 | . | . | TRBJ2-2 | TRBV24-1
CASSPRGGDGAEAFF | TGTGCCAGCTCACCACGGGGTGGTGATGGCGCTGAAGCTTTCTTT | 15 | . | few | TRBJ1-1 | TRBV18
CASSFLDSNQPQHF | TGCGCCAGCAGCTTTCTAGATAGCAATCAGCCCCAGCATTTT | 14 | . | many | TRBJ1-5 | TRBV5-1
CASSIAGIYGYTF | TGTGCCAGTAGTATAGCCGGGATCTATGGCTACACCTTC | 13 | . | few | TRBJ1-2 | TRBV19
CASTHKGTVGFRETQYF | TGTGCCAGCACCCACAAAGGGACAGTTGGGTTCAGGGAGACCCAGTACTTC | 17 | TRBD1 | many | TRBJ2-5 | TRBV28
CASSLGDAGNTDTQYF | TGCGCCAGCAGCTTGGGGGACGCAGGGAACACAGATACGCAGTATTTT | 16 | . | few | TRBJ2-3 | TRBV5-1
CAISSAPSSEQYF | TGTGCCATCAGCTCGGCGCCTAGCTCCGAGCAGTACTTC | 13 | . | few | TRBJ2-7 | TRBV10-3
CATSDFTGQGTDTQYF | TGTGCCACCAGTGATTTCACAGGGCAGGGCACAGATACGCAGTATTTT | 16 | . | . | TRBJ2-3 | TRBV24-1
CASSQPTGGRVGEQFF | TGTGCCAGCAGTCAACCTACAGGGGGAAGGGTGGGCGAGCAGTTCTTC | 16 | TRBD1 | few | TRBJ2-1 | TRBV6-2/TRBV6-3
CASSFDRGLSGELFF | TGTGCCAGCAGCTTTGACAGGGGGCTAAGCGGGGAGCTGTTTTTT | 15 | TRBD1 | few | TRBJ2-2 | TRBV5-4
CASSQEPPASLTYF | TGTGCCAGCAGCCAAGAACCCCCGGCCAGCCTAACCTACTTC | 14 | . | . | TRBJ2-7 | TRBV14
CATSDLLAGLSTDTQYF | TGTGCCACCAGTGATTTGTTAGCGGGGCTTAGCACAGATACGCAGTATTTT | 17 | TRBD2 | . | TRBJ2-3 | TRBV24-1
CASSYFYSLAGVLTGELFF | TGTGCCAGCAGTTATTTTTATTCACTAGCGGGAGTATTGACCGGGGAGCTGTTTTTT | 19 | TRBD2 | few | TRBJ2-2 | TRBV6-9
CASSPGGAHNEQFF | TGTGCCAGCTCACCGGGGGGGGCACACAATGAGCAGTTCTTC | 14 | . | . | TRBJ2-1 | TRBV18
CASSEALATNIQYF | TGTGCCAGCAGTGAAGCTCTAGCGACAAACATTCAGTACTTC | 14 | . | few | TRBJ2-4 | TRBV2
CASSYRDLTDTQYF | TGTGCCAGCAGTTACCGGGACCTAACAGATACGCAGTATTTT | 14 | . | . | TRBJ2-3 | TRBV6-2/TRBV6-3
CASSSGLASRETQYF | TGTGCCAGCAGCTCGGGACTAGCAAGCAGGGAGACCCAGTACTTC | 15 | TRBD2 | few | TRBJ2-5 | TRBV7-2
CASSSQPGYEQYF | TGTGCCAGCAGCTCCCAACCTGGCTACGAGCAGTACTTC | 13 | . | few | TRBJ2-7 | TRBV7-3
CASSGGGRADTQYF | TGTGCCAGCAGCGGGGGGGGCCGAGCAGATACGCAGTATTTT | 14 | . | . | TRBJ2-3 | TRBV5-4
CATSDPRTGYEQYF | TGTGCCACCAGTGACCCCCGGACGGGCTACGAGCAGTACTTC | 14 | . | few | TRBJ2-7 | TRBV24-1
CASSQDSPLSLSGRINEKLFF | TGTGCCAGCAGCCAAGATTCTCCTCTCTCTCTGTCGGGACGGATTAATGAAAAACTGTTTTTT | 21 | . | . | TRBJ1-4 | TRBV3-2
CASSQDLSYGELFF | TGTGCCAGCAGCCAAGATCTGAGCTACGGGGAGCTGTTTTTT | 14 | . | few | TRBJ2-2 | TRBV3-1
CASRPQGASGNTIYF | TGTGCCAGCAGACCACAGGGAGCCTCTGGAAACACCATATATTTT | 15 | . | few | TRBJ1-3 | TRBV27
CATRHGSGASTDTQYF | TGTGCCACCCGCCACGGTAGCGGGGCTAGCACAGATACGCAGTATTTT | 16 | TRBD2 | . | TRBJ2-3 | TRBV4-2
CASSQGSGGAYEQFF | TGCGCCAGCAGCCAAGGAAGCGGGGGGGCCTATGAGCAGTTCTTC | 15 | TRBD2 | few | TRBJ2-1 | TRBV4-1
CASSLEGGLQETQYF | TGTGCCAGCAGCTTAGAGGGGGGGCTCCAAGAGACCCAGTACTTC | 15 | . | many | TRBJ2-5 | TRBV7-9
CASSQDRTGSGSPLHF | TGCGCCAGCAGCCAAGATAGGACAGGGAGCGGTTCACCCCTCCACTTT | 16 | TRBD1 | few | TRBJ1-6 | TRBV4-3
CASSPPRTGDWNEQFF | TGTGCCAGCAGCCCACCCAGGACAGGGGATTGGAATGAGCAGTTCTTC | 16 | TRBD1 | . | TRBJ2-1 | TRBV12-3/TRBV12-4
CSAISGRSYEQYF | TGCAGTGCGATTAGCGGGAGGTCCTACGAGCAGTACTTC | 13 | TRBD2 | few | TRBJ2-7 | TRBV20-1
CASSQDGLGHQPQHF | TGTGCCAGCAGCCAAGATGGGCTCGGGCATCAGCCCCAGCATTTT | 15 | . | few | TRBJ1-5 | TRBV3-1
CASSLRVTSGRDSEQFF | TGTGCCAGCAGCTTAAGGGTGACTAGCGGGAGGGATAGTGAGCAGTTCTTC | 17 | TRBD2 | . | TRBJ2-1 | TRBV7-6
CASSLAGISGNTIYF | TGTGCCAGCAGCTTAGCGGGAATCTCTGGAAACACCATATATTTT | 15 | . | few | TRBJ1-3 | TRBV7-9
CASSEASWGGRNEQYF | TGTGCCAGCAGTGAAGCGTCGTGGGGGGGCCGGAACGAGCAGTACTTC | 16 | . | . | TRBJ2-7 | TRBV6-1
CASSSETGNTEAFF | TGTGCCAGCAGCTCCGAGACAGGGAACACTGAAGCTTTCTTT | 14 | . | few | TRBJ1-1 | TRBV7-3
CATSDAETSGRGTGELFF | TGTGCCACCAGTGACGCCGAGACTAGCGGGAGGGGTACCGGGGAGCTGTTTTTT | 18 | TRBD2 | . | TRBJ2-2 | TRBV24-1
CASSVGDRGLLSTGELFF | TGTGCCAGCAGCGTAGGGGACAGGGGTTTGTTGAGCACCGGGGAGCTGTTTTTT | 18 | TRBD1 | few | TRBJ2-2 | TRBV9
CASSSGETSYNEQFF | TGCGCCAGCAGCTCCGGGGAAACATCCTACAATGAGCAGTTCTTC | 15 | . | few | TRBJ2-1 | TRBV5-1
CASSQARYGTDTQYF | TGCGCCAGCAGCCAAGCGAGGTATGGCACAGATACGCAGTATTTT | 15 | . | . | TRBJ2-3 | TRBV4-1
CAWGGSLATDTQYF | TGTGCCTGGGGGGGAAGCCTGGCGACAGATACGCAGTATTTT | 14 | . | few | TRBJ2-3 | TRBV30
CASSPRLAGGLGETQYF | TGTGCCAGCAGCCCACGACTAGCGGGGGGCTTAGGAGAGACCCAGTACTTC | 17 | TRBD2 | few | TRBJ2-5 | TRBV7-6
CASSLIPQNTGELFF | TGTGCCAGCAGCTTAATCCCTCAGAACACCGGGGAGCTGTTTTTT | 15 | . | many | TRBJ2-2 | TRBV7-2
CASSQLASPTDTQYF | TGTGCCAGCAGCCAATTAGCCTCCCCCACAGATACGCAGTATTTT | 15 | . | . | TRBJ2-3 | TRBV14
CASSSNDGGAAKNIQYF | TGTGCCAGCAGCTCAAATGACGGGGGGGCCGCCAAAAACATTCAGTACTTC | 17 | TRBD2 | . | TRBJ2-4 | TRBV3-1
CASSQEGRGVQDSPLHF | TGTGCCAGCAGCCAAGAAGGGAGAGGGGTTCAGGATTCACCCCTCCACTTT | 17 | . | once | TRBJ1-6 | TRBV3-1
CASTTGQNSYEQYF | TGTGCCAGCACCACTGGACAGAACTCCTACGAGCAGTACTTC | 14 | . | few | TRBJ2-7 | TRBV12-3/TRBV12-4